The 12 T cell receptor beta chains reported below all come from one sample, sequenced in a study of shared clonotypes between healthy human individuals. Repertoires were generated with immunoSEQ multiplex PCR, while TCRdb's copy carries only in-frame clones and drops some. The profile shows some 700,000 clones, 90% of them singletons. Sequenced input: memory CD8+ T cells from PBMCs. As to subset: CD45RO+ cells pooled with CCR7-negative TemRA cells. The receptor source for this set is a man between 18 and 29 years old in good health. Some clones in this sample may be carry-over from other donors' samples.

J is TRBJ2-2 and V is TRBV7-2; TRBD2 matches 9 bases. The germline V gene encodes CDR1 SGHTA and CDR2 FQGNSA. The junction had 7 bases not matched to a gene; V was cut back by 2 bases and J by 6 bases. The CDR3 is 16 residues long. CDR3 nucleotides: TGTGCCAGCAGCTTAATAGCGGGAGTTTCTCCCGGGGAGCTGTTTTTT. It translates to CASSLIAGVSPGELFF.

There are a few counts of this clone. This chain connects TRBV10-3 to TRBJ1-5, with D unresolved. The V end lost 8 bases, the J end lost 0 bases, and 11 bases lay between the germline ends. This CDR3 has 14 residues. Germline CDR1 and CDR2: ENHRY and SYGVKD. CDR3 in DNA: TGTGCCATCTGGGTTGGGGATAGCAATCAGCCCCAGCATTTT. It is translated as CAIWVGDSNQPQHF.

The gene calls are TRBV6-4 and TRBJ2-3, with D perhaps matching TRBD2 (7 bases). The CDR3 runs to 15 residues. Trimming took off 4 bases at V and 4 bases at J, with 15 bases between the two ends. Germline V CDR1 and CDR2: MRHNA, SNTAGT. The CDR3 DNA reads as TGTGCCAGCAGTGGTACGGGGGCGGGGGCAGATACGCAGTATTTT. Amino acids: CASSGTGAGADTQYF.

The DNA of the CDR3 is TGTGCCAGCAGCTACGGCCCGGGACAGAACTCCTACGAGCAGTACTTC. Translating it yields CASSYGPGQNSYEQYF. The V call is TRBV7-6, the J call TRBJ2-7; 7 bases map to TRBD1. Germline values: CDR1 SGHVS, CDR2 FNYEAQ. The CDR3 contains 16 residues. Trimming took 4 bases from V and 0 from J; bases not matched to a gene: 9.

This clone has only one observation. V and J are TRBV5-8 and TRBJ2-1; 9 bases are shared with TRBD2. The ends lost 3 bases at V and 0 bases at J; junction bases unmatched: 13. Germline V gene data show CDR1 as SGHTS and CDR2 as YDEGEE. This CDR3 comprises 19 residues. CDR3 bases: TGTGCCAGCAGCTCCCGGACACTTTGGACTAGCGCCTCCTACAATGAGCAGTTCTTC. This codes for CASSSRTLWTSASYNEQFF.

V gene TRBV19 combines with J gene TRBJ2-2, with 14 bases lining up with TRBD2. This CDR3 is built from 20 residues. Trimming took 6 bases from V and 0 from J; bases not matched to a gene: 12. Germline CDR1 reads LNHDA; CDR2 reads SQIVND (reference sequence). CDR3 amino acids: CASSPEGGLAGVANTGELFF. DNA of the CDR3: TGTGCCAGTAGCCCGGAGGGGGGACTAGCGGGAGTAGCGAACACCGGGGAGCTGTTTTTT.

The chain is built from TRBV5-5 and TRBJ2-7; 12 positions match TRBD2. V was pared by 0 bases and J by 3 bases, with 7 bases of the junction left unmatched. The CDR3 is 17 amino acids. CDR1 and CDR2 from the germline V gene are SGHKS and YYEKEE (reference sequence). The CDR3 protein is CASSLGLAGGPNYEQYF. CDR3 nucleotide sequence: TGTGCCAGCAGCTTGGGCCTAGCGGGAGGGCCTAACTACGAGCAGTACTTC.

This chain joins TRBV6-8 and TRBJ2-5; possible D gene TRBD2, 6 bases. This CDR3 is 16 amino acids long. Trimming shortened V by 2 bases and J by 3 bases, and 16 bases separated the two germline ends. Germline V gives CDR1 MNHGY, CDR2 SAAAGT. CDR3 region: CASSYGGLVEKETQYF. CDR3 in DNA: TGTGCCAGCAGTTACGGGGGACTCGTGGAGAAAGAGACCCAGTACTTC.

The chain employs TRBV27 and TRBJ1-2; 9 nucleotides line up with TRBD1. Trimming cost V 6 bases and J 3 bases; bases outside gene matches: 2. CDR1 is MNHEY and CDR2 is SMNVEV in the germline V gene (reference sequence). There are 13 residues in the CDR3. DNA of the CDR3: TGTGCCAGCAGCTGGACAGGGGACTATGGCTACACCTTC. Amino acids: CASSWTGDYGYTF.

The genes are TRBV6-1 and TRBJ1-2; D gene uncertain. CDR1 is MNHNS and CDR2 is SASEGT in the germline V gene. V lost 2 bases and J 2 bases, leaving 21 bases between the germline ends. The CDR3 has 18 amino acids. CDR3 nucleotide sequence: TGTGCCAGCAGTGAAAACTTACCGATTCGGGGTTACAACTATGGCTACACCTTC. It codes for CASSENLPIRGYNYGYTF.

This clone was detected a few times. The rearrangement joins TRBV9 to TRBJ1-1, with D unclear. CDR1 is SGDLS and CDR2 is YYNGEE in the germline V gene. Trimming took off 0 bases at V and 4 bases at J, with 7 bases between the two ends. The CDR3 has 13 residues. The CDR3 DNA reads TGTGCCAGCAGCGTAGGTTGGGCCACTGAAGCTTTCTTT. This codes for CASSVGWATEAFF.

The chain combines TRBV2 with TRBJ1-5; D uncertain. The germline CDR1 and CDR2 sequences are SNHLY and FYNNEI. V lost 5 bases, J lost 4 bases, and 6 bases lay in between. This CDR3 spans 12 amino acids. This CDR3 reads CASSNENQPQHF. DNA for the CDR3: TGTGCCAGCAGTAACGAAAATCAGCCCCAGCATTTT.